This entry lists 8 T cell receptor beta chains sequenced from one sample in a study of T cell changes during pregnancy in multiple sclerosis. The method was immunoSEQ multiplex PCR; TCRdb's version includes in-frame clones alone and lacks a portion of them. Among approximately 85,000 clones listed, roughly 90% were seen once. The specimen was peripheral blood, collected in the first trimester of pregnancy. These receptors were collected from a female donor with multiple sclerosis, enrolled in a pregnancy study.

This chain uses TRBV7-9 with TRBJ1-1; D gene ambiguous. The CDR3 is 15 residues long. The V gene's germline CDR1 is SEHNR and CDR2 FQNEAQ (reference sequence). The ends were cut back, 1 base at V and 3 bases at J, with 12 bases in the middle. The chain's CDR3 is CASSLVLKEYTEAFF. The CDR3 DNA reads TGTGCCAGCAGCTTAGTCCTTAAAGAGTACACTGAAGCTTTCTTT.

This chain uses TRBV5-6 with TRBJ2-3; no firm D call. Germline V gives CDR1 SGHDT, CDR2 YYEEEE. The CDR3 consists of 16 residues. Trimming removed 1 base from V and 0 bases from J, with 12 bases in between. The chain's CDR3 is CASSLSRATSTDTQYF. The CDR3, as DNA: TGTGCCAGCAGCTTGTCACGTGCCACTAGCACAGATACGCAGTATTTT. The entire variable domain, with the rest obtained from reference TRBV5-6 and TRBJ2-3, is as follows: DAGVTQSPTHLIKTRGQQVTLRCSPKSGHDTVSWYQQALGQGPQFIFQYYEEEERQRGNFPDRFSGHQFPNYSSELNVNALLLGDSALYLCASSLSRATSTDTQYFGPGTRLTVL.

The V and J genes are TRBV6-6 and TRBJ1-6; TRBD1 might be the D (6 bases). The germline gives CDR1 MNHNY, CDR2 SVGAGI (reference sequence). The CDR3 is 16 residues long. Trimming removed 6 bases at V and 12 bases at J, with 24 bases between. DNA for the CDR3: TGTGCCAGCAGAAAGAACCTACGGGACACTGGGTTACCCCTCCACTTT. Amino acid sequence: CASRKNLRDTGLPLHF.

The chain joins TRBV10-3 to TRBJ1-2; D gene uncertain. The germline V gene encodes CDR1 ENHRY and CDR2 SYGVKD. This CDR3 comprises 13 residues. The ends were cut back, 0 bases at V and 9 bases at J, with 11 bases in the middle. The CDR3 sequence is CAISESIRSSYTF. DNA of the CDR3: TGTGCCATCAGTGAGTCGATCCGGTCGAGCTACACCTTC.

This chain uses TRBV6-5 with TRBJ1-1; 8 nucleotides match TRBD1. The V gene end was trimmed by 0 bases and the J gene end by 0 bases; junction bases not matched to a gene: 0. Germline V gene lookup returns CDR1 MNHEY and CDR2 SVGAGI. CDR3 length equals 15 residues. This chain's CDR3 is CASSYSTGVNTEAFF. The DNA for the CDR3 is TGTGCCAGCAGTTACTCGACAGGGGTGAACACTGAAGCTTTCTTT.

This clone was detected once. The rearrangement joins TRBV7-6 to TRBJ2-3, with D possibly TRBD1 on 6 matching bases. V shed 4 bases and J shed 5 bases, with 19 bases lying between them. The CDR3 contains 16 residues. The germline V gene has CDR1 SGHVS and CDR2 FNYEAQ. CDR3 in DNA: TGTGCCAGCAGCTCAACAAGACGACAGGCTCGAGATACGCAGTATTTT. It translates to CASSSTRRQARDTQYF.

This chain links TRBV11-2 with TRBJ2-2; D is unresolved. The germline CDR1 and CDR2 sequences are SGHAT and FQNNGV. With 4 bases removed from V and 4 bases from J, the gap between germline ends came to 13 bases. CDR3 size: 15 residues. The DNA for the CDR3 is TGTGCCAGCAGCTCCTCCTTTCGCGGCACCGGGGAGCTGTTTTTT. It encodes CASSSSFRGTGELFF. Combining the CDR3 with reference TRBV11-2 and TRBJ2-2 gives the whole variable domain EAGVAQSPRYKIIEKRQSVAFWCNPISGHATLYWYQQILGQGPKLLIQFQNNGVVDDSQLPKDRFSAERLKGVDSTLKIQPAKLEDSAVYLCASSSSFRGTGELFFGEGSRLTVL.

The CDR3 sequence is CASSFLRLAGEKPREQFF. The CDR3 DNA follows: TGTGCCAGCAGTTTCCTCCGACTAGCGGGAGAAAAACCCCGTGAGCAGTTCTTC. The chain is built from TRBV28 and TRBJ2-1, with 12 positions matching TRBD2. This CDR3 is built from 18 residues. V lost 3 bases, J lost 9 bases, and 15 bases stayed unmatched. Germline V gene lookup returns CDR1 MDHEN and CDR2 SYDVKM.